This TCR beta chain derives from a study of technical replicates of blood from a handful of donors. Sequencing was performed with immunoSEQ multiplex PCR; in TCRdb, only in-frame clones are kept and a portion is missing. The sample has tens of thousands of clones; 94% are singletons. The CDR3 extends over 11 amino acids. Trimming pared 8 bases from V and 4 bases from J, leaving 8 bases between. The V gene's germline CDR1 is LNHDA and CDR2 SQIVND (reference sequence). The sequenced material came from T cells isolated from PBMCs. The source is a human donor in good health. The chain is built from TRBV19 and TRBJ1-2, with D unclear. CDR3 DNA: TGTGCCAGTCGGGAGTTCTATGGCTACACCTTC. It encodes CASREFYGYTF.